This T cell receptor beta chain was captured by sequencing in a study of blood T cell repertoires in COVID-19. Produced via immunoSEQ multiplex PCR; TCRdb's table is partial and in-frame only. The sample holds 69,000 or so clones, roughly 80% seen once. Looked up from germline, CDR1 is SGHRS and CDR2 is YFSETQ. The junction had 6 bases not matched to a gene; V was cut back by 7 bases and J by 5 bases. The CDR3 spans 13 residues. The TCR sequence derives from a man aged 50-60 years with COVID-19, enrolled during active disease. V and J are TRBV5-1 and TRBJ2-7, with 10 bases aligning to TRBD1. Sequences were obtained from peripheral blood. CDR3 sequence reads: CASHETGGHEQYF. DNA for the CDR3: TGCGCCAGCCACGAGACAGGGGGCCACGAGCAGTACTTC.